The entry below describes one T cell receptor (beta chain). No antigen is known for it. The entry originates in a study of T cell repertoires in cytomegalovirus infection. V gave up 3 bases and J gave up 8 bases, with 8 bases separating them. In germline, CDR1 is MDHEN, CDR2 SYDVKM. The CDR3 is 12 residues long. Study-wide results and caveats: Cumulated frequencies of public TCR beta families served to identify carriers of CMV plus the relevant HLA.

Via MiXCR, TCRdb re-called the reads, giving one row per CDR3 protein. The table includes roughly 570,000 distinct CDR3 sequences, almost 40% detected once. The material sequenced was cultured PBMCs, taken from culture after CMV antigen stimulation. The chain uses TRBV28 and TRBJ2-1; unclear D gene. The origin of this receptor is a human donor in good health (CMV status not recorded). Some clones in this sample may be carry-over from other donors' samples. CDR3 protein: CASSFPWDEQFF. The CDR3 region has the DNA TGTGCCAGCAGTTTTCCATGGGATGAGCAGTTCTTC.